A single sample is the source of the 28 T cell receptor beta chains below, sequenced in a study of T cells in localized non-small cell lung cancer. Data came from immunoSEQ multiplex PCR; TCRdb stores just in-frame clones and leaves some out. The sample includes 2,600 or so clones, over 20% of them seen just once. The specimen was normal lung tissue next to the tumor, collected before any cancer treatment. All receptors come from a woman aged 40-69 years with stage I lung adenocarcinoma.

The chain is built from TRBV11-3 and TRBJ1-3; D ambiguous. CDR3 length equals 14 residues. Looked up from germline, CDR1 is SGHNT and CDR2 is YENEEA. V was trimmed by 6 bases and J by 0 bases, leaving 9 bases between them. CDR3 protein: CASRPRDSGNTIYF. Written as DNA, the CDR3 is TGTGCCAGCAGACCGCGAGACTCTGGAAACACCATATATTTT.

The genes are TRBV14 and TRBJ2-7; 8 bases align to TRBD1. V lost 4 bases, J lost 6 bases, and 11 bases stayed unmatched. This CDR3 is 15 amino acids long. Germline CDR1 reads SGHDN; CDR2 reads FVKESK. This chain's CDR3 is CASSPYGGRGREQYF. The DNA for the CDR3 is TGTGCCAGCAGCCCCTATGGGGGCAGGGGGCGCGAGCAGTACTTC.

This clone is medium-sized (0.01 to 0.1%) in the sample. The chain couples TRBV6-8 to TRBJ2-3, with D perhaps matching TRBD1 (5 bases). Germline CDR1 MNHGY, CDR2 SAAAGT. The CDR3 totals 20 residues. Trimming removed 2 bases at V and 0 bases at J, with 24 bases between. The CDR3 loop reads CASSYEGGALVSPSTDTQYF. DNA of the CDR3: TGTGCCAGCAGTTACGAAGGTGGGGCGCTAGTATCGCCTAGCACAGATACGCAGTATTTT.

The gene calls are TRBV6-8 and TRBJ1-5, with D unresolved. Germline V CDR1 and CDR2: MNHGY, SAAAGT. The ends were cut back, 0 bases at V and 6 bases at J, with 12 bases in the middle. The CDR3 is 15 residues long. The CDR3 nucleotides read TGTGCCAGCAGTTACTCAGGAGGGCAGGCTCAGCCCCAGCATTTT. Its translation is CASSYSGGQAQPQHF.

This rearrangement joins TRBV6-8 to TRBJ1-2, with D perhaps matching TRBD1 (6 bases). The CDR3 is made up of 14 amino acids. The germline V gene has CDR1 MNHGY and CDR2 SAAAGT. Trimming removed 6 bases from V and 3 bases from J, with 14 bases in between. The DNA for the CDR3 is TGTGCCAGCAGCCTTGACAGGAGCTACTATGGCTACACCTTC. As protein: CASSLDRSYYGYTF.

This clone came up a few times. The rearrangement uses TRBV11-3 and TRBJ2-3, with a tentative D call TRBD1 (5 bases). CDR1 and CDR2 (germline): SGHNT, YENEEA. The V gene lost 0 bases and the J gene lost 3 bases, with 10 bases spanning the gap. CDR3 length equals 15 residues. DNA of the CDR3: TGTGCCAGCAGCTTAGAAAGGGGTTGGACAGATACGCAGTATTTT. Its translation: CASSLERGWTDTQYF.

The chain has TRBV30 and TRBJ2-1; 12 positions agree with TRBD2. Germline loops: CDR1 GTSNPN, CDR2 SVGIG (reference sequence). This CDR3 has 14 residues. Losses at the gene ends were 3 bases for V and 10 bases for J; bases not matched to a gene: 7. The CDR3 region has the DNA TGTGCCTGGAGGGGCGTGGGACTAGCGGGCGAGCAGTTCTTC. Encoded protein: CAWRGVGLAGEQFF. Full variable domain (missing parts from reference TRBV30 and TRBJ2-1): SQTIHQWPATLVQPVGSPLSLECTVEGTSNPNLYWYRQAAGRGLQLLFYSVGIGQISSEVPQNLSASRPQDRQFILSSKKLLLSDSGFYLCAWRGVGLAGEQFFGPGTRLTVL.

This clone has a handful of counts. This CDR3 reads CASSPGGILNSPLHF. The DNA for the CDR3 is TGTGCCAGCAGTCCAGGGGGTATTCTTAATTCACCCCTCCACTTT. The chain is built from TRBV11-3 and TRBJ1-6; 7 bases align to TRBD1. Germline V gene lookup returns CDR1 SGHNT and CDR2 YENEEA. Trimming at V came to 6 bases and at J to 6 bases, leaving 8 bases not matched to a gene. This CDR3 spans 15 amino acids.

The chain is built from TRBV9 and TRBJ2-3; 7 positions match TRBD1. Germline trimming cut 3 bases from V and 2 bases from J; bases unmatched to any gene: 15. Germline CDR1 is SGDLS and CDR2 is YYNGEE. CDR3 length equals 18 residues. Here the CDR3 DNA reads TGTGCCAGCAGCGCCCAGATGGCCGAACAGGGGTACACAGATACGCAGTATTTT. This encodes CASSAQMAEQGYTDTQYF.

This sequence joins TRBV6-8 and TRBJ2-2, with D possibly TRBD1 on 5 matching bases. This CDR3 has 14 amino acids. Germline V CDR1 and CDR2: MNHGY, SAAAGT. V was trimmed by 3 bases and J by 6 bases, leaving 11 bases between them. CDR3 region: CASSYLGVPGELFF. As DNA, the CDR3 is TGTGCCAGCAGTTATCTAGGGGTCCCCGGGGAGCTGTTTTTT.

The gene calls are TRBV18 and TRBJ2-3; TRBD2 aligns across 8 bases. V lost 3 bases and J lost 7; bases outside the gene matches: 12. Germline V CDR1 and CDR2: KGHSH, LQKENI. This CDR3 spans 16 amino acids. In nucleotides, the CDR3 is TGTGCCAGCTCACCGGAGGGGCGGGAGGCCATAAATACGCAGTATTTT. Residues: CASSPEGREAINTQYF.

The CDR3 loop reads CASSQALGGVGADTQYF. CDR3 nucleotides: TGTGCCAGCAGCCAAGCCCTAGGGGGAGTTGGAGCAGATACGCAGTATTTT. The chain combines TRBV14 with TRBJ2-3, with a tentative D call TRBD1 (6 bases). Trimming shortened V by 1 base and J by 4 bases, and 18 bases separated the two germline ends. This CDR3 is 17 amino acids long. In germline, CDR1 is SGHDN, CDR2 FVKESK.

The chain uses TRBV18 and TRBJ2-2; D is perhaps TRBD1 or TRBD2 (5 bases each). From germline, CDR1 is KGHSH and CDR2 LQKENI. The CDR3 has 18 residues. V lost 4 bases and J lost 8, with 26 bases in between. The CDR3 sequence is CASSQLPGTDSTGGELFF. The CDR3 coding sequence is TGTGCCAGCTCACAACTGCCCGGGACGGACTCCACCGGAGGGGAGCTGTTTTTT.

The CDR3 sequence: CASSPQGRAVGELFF. The CDR3 DNA is TGTGCCAGCAGTCCCCAGGGGCGGGCTGTCGGGGAGCTGTTTTTT. J is TRBJ2-2 and V is TRBV28; D may be TRBD1 (6 bases). V was pared by 5 bases and J by 7 bases, with 17 bases between. The CDR3 loop spans 15 amino acids. From germline, CDR1 is MDHEN and CDR2 SYDVKM. The variable domain in full, with the rest retrieved from reference TRBV28 and TRBJ2-2, is DVKVTQSSRYLVKRTGEKVFLECVQDMDHENMFWYRQDPGLGLRLIYFSYDVKMKEKGDIPEGYSVSREKKERFSLILESASTNQTSMYLCASSPQGRAVGELFFGEGSRLTVL.

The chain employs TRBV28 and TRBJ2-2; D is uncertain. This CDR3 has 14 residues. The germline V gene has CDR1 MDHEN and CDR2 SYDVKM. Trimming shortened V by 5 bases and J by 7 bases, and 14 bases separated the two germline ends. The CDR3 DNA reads TGTGCCAGCAGTAGAGCCCACAAGGGCGGGGAGCTGTTTTTT. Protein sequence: CASSRAHKGGELFF. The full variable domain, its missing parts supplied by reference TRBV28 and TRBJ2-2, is DVKVTQSSRYLVKRTGEKVFLECVQDMDHENMFWYRQDPGLGLRLIYFSYDVKMKEKGDIPEGYSVSREKKERFSLILESASTNQTSMYLCASSRAHKGGELFFGEGSRLTVL.

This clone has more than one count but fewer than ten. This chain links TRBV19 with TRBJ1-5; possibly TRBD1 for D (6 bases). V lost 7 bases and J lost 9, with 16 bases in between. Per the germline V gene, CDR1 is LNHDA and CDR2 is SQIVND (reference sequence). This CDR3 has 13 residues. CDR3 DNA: TGTGCCAGTAACACAGGGCTGGTAGGGCCCCAGCATTTT. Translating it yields CASNTGLVGPQHF. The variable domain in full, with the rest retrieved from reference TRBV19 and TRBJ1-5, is DGGITQSPKYLFRKEGQNVTLSCEQNLNHDAMYWYRQDPGQGLRLIYYSQIVNDFQKGDIAEGYSVSREKKESFPLTVTSAQKNPTAFYLCASNTGLVGPQHFGDGTRLSIL.

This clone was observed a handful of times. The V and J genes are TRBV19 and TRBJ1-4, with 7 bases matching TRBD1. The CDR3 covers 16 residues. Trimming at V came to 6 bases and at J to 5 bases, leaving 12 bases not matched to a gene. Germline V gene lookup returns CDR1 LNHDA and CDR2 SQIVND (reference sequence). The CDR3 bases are TGTGCCAGTAGCCCCGGTACGGCCAGGGGGAATGAAAAACTGTTTTTT. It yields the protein CASSPGTARGNEKLFF.

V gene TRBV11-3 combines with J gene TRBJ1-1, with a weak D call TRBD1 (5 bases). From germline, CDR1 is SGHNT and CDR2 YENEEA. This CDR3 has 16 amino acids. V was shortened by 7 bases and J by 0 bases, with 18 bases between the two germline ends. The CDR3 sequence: CASINRGSSMNTEAFF. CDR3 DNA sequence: TGTGCCAGCATAAACCGGGGGTCTTCAATGAACACTGAAGCTTTCTTT.

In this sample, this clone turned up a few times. CDR3 loop: CASSDRTGSEAFF. The CDR3, as DNA: TGTGCCAGTAGTGACCGGACAGGTTCTGAAGCTTTCTTT. The rearrangement links TRBV19 to TRBJ1-1; TRBD1 agrees at 7 bases. CDR1 and CDR2 from the germline V gene are LNHDA and SQIVND (reference sequence). The ends lost 5 bases at V and 6 bases at J; junction bases unmatched: 6. This CDR3 spans 13 amino acids.

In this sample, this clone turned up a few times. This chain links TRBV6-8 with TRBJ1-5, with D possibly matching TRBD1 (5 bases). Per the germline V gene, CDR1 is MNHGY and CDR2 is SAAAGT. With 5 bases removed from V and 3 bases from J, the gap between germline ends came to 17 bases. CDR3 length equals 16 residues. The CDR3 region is CASSPLEGSSNQPQHF. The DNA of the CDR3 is TGTGCCAGCAGTCCCCTTGAGGGGTCATCCAATCAGCCCCAGCATTTT.

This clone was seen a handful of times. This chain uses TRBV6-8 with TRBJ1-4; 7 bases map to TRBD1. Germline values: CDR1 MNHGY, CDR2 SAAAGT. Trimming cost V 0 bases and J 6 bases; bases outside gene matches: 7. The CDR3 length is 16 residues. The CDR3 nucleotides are TGTGCCAGCAGTTACTCGACAGGGAACGGCTATGAAAAACTGTTTTTT. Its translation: CASSYSTGNGYEKLFF.

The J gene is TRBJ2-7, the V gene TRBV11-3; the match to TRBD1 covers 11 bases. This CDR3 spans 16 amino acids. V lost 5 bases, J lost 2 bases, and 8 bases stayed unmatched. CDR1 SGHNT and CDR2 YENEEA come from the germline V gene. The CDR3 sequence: CASSRTGTGGAYEQYF. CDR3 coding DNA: TGTGCCAGCAGCCGCACAGGGACAGGGGGGGCCTACGAGCAGTACTTC.

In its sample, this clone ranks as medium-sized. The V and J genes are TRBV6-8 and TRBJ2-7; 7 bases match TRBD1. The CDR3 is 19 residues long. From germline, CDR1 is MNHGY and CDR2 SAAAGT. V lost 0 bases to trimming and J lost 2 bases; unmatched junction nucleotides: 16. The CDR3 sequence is CASSYSSQGPGGRAYEQYF. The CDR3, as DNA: TGTGCCAGCAGTTACTCGAGTCAGGGCCCAGGGGGTCGAGCCTACGAGCAGTACTTC.

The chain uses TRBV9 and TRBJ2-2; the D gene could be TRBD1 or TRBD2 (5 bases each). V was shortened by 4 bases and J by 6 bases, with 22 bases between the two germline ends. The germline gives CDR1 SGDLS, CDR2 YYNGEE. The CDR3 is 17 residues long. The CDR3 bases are TGTGCCAGCAGCCATGATCCGGGACGAACGGCCGCCGGGGAGCTGTTTTTT. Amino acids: CASSHDPGRTAAGELFF.

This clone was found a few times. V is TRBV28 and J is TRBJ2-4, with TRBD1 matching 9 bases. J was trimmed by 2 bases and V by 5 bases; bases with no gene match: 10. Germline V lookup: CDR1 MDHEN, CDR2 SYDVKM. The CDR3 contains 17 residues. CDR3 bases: TGTGCCAGCAGTCCCCCGACAGGGGGGGTTACCAAAAACATTCAGTACTTC. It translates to CASSPPTGGVTKNIQYF.

CDR3 sequence (DNA): TGTGCCAGCAGCCCCCCGGGGAGGGCGGTAGATACGCAGTATTTT. It codes for CASSPPGRAVDTQYF. The J gene is TRBJ2-3, the V gene TRBV11-3; 7 bases align to TRBD2. V gave up 5 bases and J gave up 5 bases; unmatched junction bases: 10. The CDR3 is made up of 15 amino acids. The V gene's germline CDR1 is SGHNT and CDR2 YENEEA.

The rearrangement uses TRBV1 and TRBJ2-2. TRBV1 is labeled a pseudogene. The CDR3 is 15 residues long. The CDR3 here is CASSQTDGYAGELFF. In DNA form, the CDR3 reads TGCGCCAGCAGCCAGACGGACGGGTATGCCGGGGAGCTGTTTTTT.

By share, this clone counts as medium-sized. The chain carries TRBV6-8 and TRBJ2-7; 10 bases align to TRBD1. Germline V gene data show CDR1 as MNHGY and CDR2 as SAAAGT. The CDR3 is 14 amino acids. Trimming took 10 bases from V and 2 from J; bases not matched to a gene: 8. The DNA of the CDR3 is TGTGCCATCGGAGACAGGGGGCACCCCTACGAGCAGTACTTC. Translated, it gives CAIGDRGHPYEQYF.